Each of the 31 T cell receptor beta chains below was sequenced from the same sample in a study of neurological immune-mediated disorders. Regarding time point: longitudinal time-point 2. TCRdb recomputed calls from the 5' RACE reads with MiXCR, one row per CDR3 protein. The repertoire has 40,000 to 60,000 distinct CDR3 sequences, over 10% of them found once; the top ten carry roughly 4.5%. The specimen sequenced was PBMCs. The receptor set was obtained from a male donor with HTLV-1-associated myelopathy (HAM/TSP).

This clonotype was seen at least ten times. The CDR3 loop is CSVAPGVAAFF. DNA of the CDR3: TGCAGCGTTGCCCCAGGGGTCGCGGCTTTCTTT. This rearrangement joins TRBV29-1 to TRBJ1-1; possible D gene TRBD1, 6 bases. CDR1 is SQVTM, CDR2 ANQGSEA, per germline. The CDR3 spans 11 residues. The germline V and J ends were trimmed by 4 bases and 11 bases, with 14 bases remaining between them.

This clonotype was seen at least ten times. The rearrangement links TRBV5-1 to TRBJ2-1; the D gene is possibly TRBD1 (6 bases). V was pared by 2 bases and J by 7 bases, with 10 bases between. Germline V lookup: CDR1 SGHRS, CDR2 YFSETQ. The CDR3 is 13 amino acids. CDR3 protein: CASSFAGVNEQFF. CDR3 DNA: TGCGCCAGCAGCTTCGCAGGGGTGAATGAGCAGTTCTTC.

This clonotype was recorded at least ten times. The V call is TRBV6-5, the J call TRBJ2-1; the D is unclear. The ends were cut back, 2 bases at V and 2 bases at J, with 10 bases in the middle. Germline-derived CDR1 and CDR2 are MNHEY and SVGAGI. The CDR3 loop spans 15 amino acids. The CDR3 here is CASSYGVGTYNEQFF. The CDR3, as DNA: TGTGCCAGCAGTTACGGGGTGGGGACCTACAATGAGCAGTTCTTC.

This clonotype was picked up many times. The rearrangement links TRBV7-9 to TRBJ2-2; 9 nucleotides line up with TRBD1. J lost 6 bases, V lost 2 bases, and 1 base had no gene match. This CDR3 comprises 14 residues. The germline V gene has CDR1 SEHNR and CDR2 FQNEAQ (reference sequence). CDR3 bases: TGTGCCAGCAGCTTATGGGACAGGGCCGGGGAGCTGTTTTTT. Amino acid sequence: CASSLWDRAGELFF.

Ten or more counts support this clonotype. V gene TRBV6-5 combines with J gene TRBJ1-2; tentative D call: TRBD1 (6 bases). This CDR3 has 14 residues. Trimming removed 8 bases at V and 5 bases at J, with 18 bases between. Germline V gene data show CDR1 as MNHEY and CDR2 as SVGAGI. The CDR3 nucleotides read TGTGCCAGCGGGGGGGCGGGTAGGGGGTATGGCTACACCTTC. Protein product: CASGGAGRGYGYTF.

This clonotype appeared many times. This sequence joins TRBV7-2 and TRBJ2-3, with D unclear. The CDR3 extends over 14 amino acids. The germline V gene encodes CDR1 SGHTA and CDR2 FQGNSA. V lost 4 bases and J 0 bases, leaving 8 bases between the germline ends. The CDR3 spells CASSSLMSTDTQYF. The CDR3 region has the DNA TGTGCCAGCAGCTCCCTGATGAGCACAGATACGCAGTATTTT.

The chain couples TRBV3-1 to TRBJ2-1; 15 positions match TRBD2. The germline V gene encodes CDR1 LGHDT and CDR2 YNNKEL (reference sequence). CDR3 length: 18 residues. The ends lost 4 bases at V and 9 bases at J; junction bases unmatched: 13. Written as DNA, the CDR3 is TGTGCCAGCAGCCTCTCACGTCGGACTAGCGGGGGGGGCGGTGAGCAGTTCTTC. It yields the protein CASSLSRRTSGGGGEQFF.

This clonotype showed up many times. The chain employs TRBV7-9 and TRBJ1-5; TRBD1 aligns across 8 bases. The CDR3 is 14 amino acids. The junction had 6 bases not matched to a gene; V was cut back by 5 bases and J by 6 bases. Looked up from germline, CDR1 is SEHNR and CDR2 is FQNEAQ (reference sequence). The CDR3 reads CASSTETGGQPQHF. CDR3 nucleotides: TGTGCCAGCAGCACAGAAACAGGGGGTCAGCCCCAGCATTTT.

This clonotype has at least ten counts. CDR3 in DNA: TGCGCCAGCAGCCCCCCGACAGGTCTTCAAGAGACCCAGTACTTC. Encoded protein: CASSPPTGLQETQYF. This rearrangement joins TRBV5-1 to TRBJ2-5; a weak D match, TRBD1 (6 bases). Trimming took off 4 bases at V and 2 bases at J, with 15 bases between the two ends. Germline V gene lookup returns CDR1 SGHRS and CDR2 YFSETQ. The CDR3 loop spans 15 amino acids.

This clonotype was observed many times. V is TRBV5-1 and J is TRBJ2-5, with TRBD1 identical over 7 bases. This CDR3 region has 14 residues. In germline, CDR1 is SGHRS, CDR2 YFSETQ. V gave up 6 bases and J gave up 3 bases; unmatched junction bases: 8. This CDR3 is CASKDEGAKETQYF. Here the CDR3 DNA reads TGCGCCAGCAAGGATGAGGGGGCGAAAGAGACCCAGTACTTC.

The chain couples TRBV10-3 to TRBJ2-7; the match to TRBD2 covers 10 bases. Per germline, CDR1 ENHRY and CDR2 SYGVKD. The V segment lost 2 bases and the J segment 5 bases; nucleotides outside the gene matches: 3. This CDR3 is built from 14 residues. The CDR3 here is CAISEVLAGNEQYF. The CDR3 region has the DNA TGTGCCATCAGTGAGGTACTAGCGGGAAACGAGCAGTACTTC.

The rearrangement uses TRBV5-1 and TRBJ1-5; D gene unclear. Germline V lookup: CDR1 SGHRS, CDR2 YFSETQ. Trimming pared 0 bases from V and 0 bases from J, leaving 10 bases between. The CDR3 is made up of 16 amino acids. Written as DNA, the CDR3 is TGCGCCAGCAGCTTGGGTCTAGTGTCTAGCAATCAGCCCCAGCATTTT. This encodes CASSLGLVSSNQPQHF. Variable domain in full (rest from reference TRBV5-1 and TRBJ1-5): KAGVTQTPRYLIKTRGQQVTLSCSPISGHRSVSWYQQTPGQGLQFLFEYFSETQRNKGNFPGRFSGRQFSNSRSEMNVSTLELGDSALYLCASSLGLVSSNQPQHFGDGTRLSIL.

This clonotype was detected ten times or more. The chain joins TRBV20-1 to TRBJ2-7; D remains ambiguous. Per germline, CDR1 DFQATT and CDR2 SNEGSKA (reference sequence). The V end lost 0 bases, the J end lost 3 bases, and 9 bases lay between the germline ends. CDR3 length: 13 amino acids. CDR3 in DNA: TGCAGTGCTAGAGACTTCACCGTCTACGAGCAGTACTTC. Translating gives CSARDFTVYEQYF.

This clonotype was recorded many times. The CDR3 here is CASSPTGSTEAFF. The CDR3 DNA sequence: TGTGCCAGCAGCCCGACAGGGAGCACTGAAGCTTTCTTT. The V and J genes are TRBV3-1 and TRBJ1-1; the match to TRBD1 covers 7 bases. V lost 4 bases to trimming and J lost 4 bases; unmatched junction nucleotides: 3. CDR1 is LGHDT and CDR2 is YNNKEL in the germline V gene (reference sequence). The CDR3 is made up of 13 amino acids.

J is TRBJ2-3 and V is TRBV12-3 or TRBV12-4, with TRBD2 as a possible D gene (6 bases). CDR3 length: 18 amino acids. The V gene lost 3 bases and the J gene lost 0 bases, with 19 bases spanning the gap. The CDR3 protein is CASSLGGLRLGSTDTQYF. The CDR3, as DNA: TGTGCCAGCAGTTTGGGGGGTCTGAGATTAGGTAGCACAGATACGCAGTATTTT.

This clonotype was recorded at least ten times. The genes are TRBV27 and TRBJ2-3; D may be TRBD2 (6 bases). Germline loops: CDR1 MNHEY, CDR2 SMNVEV (reference sequence). The CDR3 has 15 amino acids. V lost 6 bases, J lost 0 bases, and 13 bases lay in between. The CDR3 DNA is TGTGCCAGCAGCTATCTAGCGTTTAGCACAGATACGCAGTATTTT. Protein product: CASSYLAFSTDTQYF.

At least ten counts were recorded for this clonotype. The V gene is TRBV2, the J gene TRBJ2-1, with TRBD2 matching over 16 bases. Germline CDR1 reads SNHLY; CDR2 reads FYNNEI. This CDR3 spans 16 amino acids. V shed 6 bases and J 9 bases; nucleotides not matched to a gene: 8. As DNA, the CDR3 is TGTGCCAGCAGCTTCCGGGGACTAGCGGGGGGGCGTGAGCAGTTCTTC. Amino acids: CASSFRGLAGGREQFF. The complete variable domain, with remaining parts taken from reference TRBV2 and TRBJ2-1, reads EPEVTQTPSHQVTQMGQEVILRCVPISNHLYFYWYRQILGQKVEFLVSFYNNEISEKSEIFDDQFSVERPDGSNFTLKIRSTKLEDSAMYFCASSFRGLAGGREQFFGPGTRLTVL.

This clonotype has at least ten counts. The chain is built from TRBV6-5 and TRBJ1-5; TRBD1 aligns across 10 bases. The germline V gene encodes CDR1 MNHEY and CDR2 SVGAGI. The V gene end was trimmed by 6 bases and the J gene end by 4 bases; junction bases not matched to a gene: 0. The CDR3 runs 13 residues. CDR3 amino acids: CASRDRGNQPQHF. The CDR3 coding sequence is TGTGCCAGCAGGGACAGGGGGAATCAGCCCCAGCATTTT.

There are many counts of this clonotype. The chain joins TRBV7-9 to TRBJ2-7, with TRBD2 as a possible D gene (6 bases). Germline CDR1 and CDR2: SEHNR and FQNEAQ (reference sequence). V gave up 5 bases and J gave up 2 bases, with 19 bases separating them. CDR3 length: 16 amino acids. The CDR3 DNA follows: TGTGCCAGCAGCCAGGGTCCCGGGACTGGTACCTACGAGCAGTACTTC. The encoded protein is CASSQGPGTGTYEQYF.

In its sample, this clonotype was seen many times. CDR3 protein: CASSKDRGRGETQYF. The CDR3, as DNA: TGTGCCAGCAGCAAAGACAGGGGGCGCGGGGAGACCCAGTACTTC. The chain combines TRBV7-9 with TRBJ2-5; 10 bases align to TRBD1. Germline V gene data show CDR1 as SEHNR and CDR2 as FQNEAQ (reference sequence). The junction had 8 bases not matched to a gene; V was cut back by 5 bases and J by 5 bases. This CDR3 spans 15 amino acids.

This clonotype was seen more than once but under ten times. The rearrangement joins TRBV20-1 to TRBJ2-1; D is possibly TRBD2 (5 bases). The V gene lost 2 bases and the J gene lost 4 bases, with 21 bases spanning the gap. This CDR3 is 17 amino acids long. CDR1 DFQATT and CDR2 SNEGSKA come from the germline V gene (reference sequence). The CDR3 nucleotides read TGCAGTGCTAGACGAGTTGAGGGCTCCTCGGGATACAATGAGCAGTTCTTC. Its translation is CSARRVEGSSGYNEQFF.

A remark on this clonotype: This could be a read error, since a much larger clone is one nucleotide away. The chain employs TRBV5-6 and TRBJ2-7; 9 bases align to TRBD1. CDR1 and CDR2 (germline): SGHDT, YYEEEE. The CDR3 has 15 residues. V shed 6 bases, J shed 5 bases, and the junction held 12 bases outside the gene matches. The CDR3 protein is CASNLTGGPWDEQYF. The CDR3 DNA reads as TGTGCCAGCAACTTAACAGGGGGCCCATGGGACGAGCAGTACTTC. Using reference TRBV5-6 and TRBJ2-7 for the parts outside the CDR3, the full variable domain is DAGVTQSPTHLIKTRGQQVTLRCSPKSGHDTVSWYQQALGQGPQFIFQYYEEEERQRGNFPDRFSGHQFPNYSSELNVNALLLGDSALYLCASNLTGGPWDEQYFGPGTRLTVT.

This clonotype was counted ten times or more. V and J are TRBV7-2 and TRBJ2-7; perhaps D is TRBD1 or TRBD2 (5 bases each). CDR1 is SGHTA, CDR2 FQGNSA, per germline. Trimming stripped 4 bases from V and 3 bases from J, with 10 bases between. The CDR3 contains 13 residues. The CDR3 sequence is CASSSRDGYEQYF. The CDR3 DNA reads as TGTGCCAGCAGCTCCAGGGACGGCTACGAGCAGTACTTC.

This clonotype was observed many times. The V and J genes are TRBV20-1 and TRBJ2-5, with D tentatively TRBD1 or TRBD2 (5 bases each). In germline, CDR1 is DFQATT, CDR2 SNEGSKA (reference sequence). This CDR3 has 14 residues. Deletions cut 4 bases from V and 5 bases from J, with 17 bases between. The CDR3: CSAIGTPSQETQYF. The CDR3 DNA reads as TGCAGTGCTATCGGGACGCCGTCCCAGGAGACCCAGTACTTC.

This clonotype was detected ten times or more. This chain uses TRBV20-1 with TRBJ2-7; 8 bases are shared with TRBD2. Unmatched junction bases numbered 15, after V lost 6 bases and J lost 2 bases. CDR1 is DFQATT and CDR2 is SNEGSKA in the germline V gene (reference sequence). The CDR3 is 16 residues long. The CDR3 here is CSANLVAGPPPYEQYF. CDR3 DNA: TGCAGTGCCAACCTCGTAGCGGGGCCGCCCCCCTACGAGCAGTACTTC.

Ten or more counts support this clonotype. The chain joins TRBV4-3 to TRBJ2-7, with a weak D call TRBD1 (5 bases). The CDR3 runs 14 residues. Trimming removed 3 bases at V and 4 bases at J, with 13 bases between. Germline CDR1 LGHNA, CDR2 YSLEER. The CDR3 DNA follows: TGCGCCAGCAGCCACGGTATTCAGGGTTACGAGCAGTACTTC. Translation: CASSHGIQGYEQYF.

This clonotype was observed many times. The genes are TRBV5-1 and TRBJ2-3, with D possibly called TRBD1 or TRBD2 (6 bases each). Trimming took off 2 bases at V and 2 bases at J, with 12 bases between the two ends. Germline CDR1 SGHRS, CDR2 YFSETQ. The CDR3 contains 15 residues. Here the CDR3 reads CASSLGGTSTDTQYF. In nucleotides, the CDR3 is TGCGCCAGCAGCTTAGGGGGGACCTCCACAGATACGCAGTATTTT.

The J gene is TRBJ2-4, the V gene TRBV4-1; TRBD1 or TRBD2 may be the D gene (5 bases each). Germline assignment: CDR1 MGHRA and CDR2 YSYEKL. This CDR3 contains 14 residues. Deletions cut 6 bases from V and 6 bases from J, with 15 bases between. CDR3 loop: CASSHPGRGNIQYF. The CDR3 DNA follows: TGCGCCAGCAGTCATCCGGGAAGGGGAAACATTCAGTACTTC.

This clonotype occurred many times. V is TRBV5-1 and J is TRBJ2-1; 10 nucleotides agree with TRBD2. The ends lost 7 bases at V and 7 bases at J; junction bases unmatched: 5. The CDR3 totals 13 residues. Germline CDR1 reads SGHRS; CDR2 reads YFSETQ. The CDR3 coding sequence is TGCGCCAGCCGAGCGGGGGGGCTGAATGAGCAGTTCTTC. Its protein is CASRAGGLNEQFF.

Worth noting for this clonotype: A read error may explain this, as a much larger clone is one base away. The J gene is TRBJ1-5, the V gene TRBV6-5; D unclear. Germline CDR1 is MNHEY and CDR2 is SVGAGI. The CDR3 has 12 amino acids. The CDR3, as DNA: TGTGTCAGTCGGACGGGAAAACAGCCCCAGCATTTT. Encoded protein: CVSRTGKQPQHF.

This clonotype was seen ten or more times. The J gene is TRBJ1-2, the V gene TRBV29-1; TRBD1 matches 10 bases. After removal of 4 bases from V and 7 bases from J, the junction contained 12 bases not matched to a gene. The CDR3 covers 15 residues. CDR1 is SQVTM, CDR2 ANQGSEA, per germline. The DNA of the CDR3 is TGCAGCGTTGGATTTATGGGACAGGGGAAGGCTGGCTACACCTTC. Protein: CSVGFMGQGKAGYTF.